A single sample gave rise to the 23 T cell receptor beta chains below, sequenced in a study of naive and memory T cell subsets (dated by TCRdb to about 2017). The library relied on UMI-ligation and nested PCR. The listed sequencing device is Illumina MiSeq. The beta constant-region primer consisted of an equimolar mixture of two oligonucleotides that together covered TRBC1 and TRBC2. The ligated cDNA went through four rounds of PCR with nested alpha and beta constant-region primers together with the SP2 primer. TCRdb passed the public sequencing reads through fastp at Q25 and MiXCR, retaining productive beta sequences. Every entry covers one CDR3 protein and lists the most common genes and DNA from its rows. This sample has 95,000 to 150,000 distinct CDR3 sequences in its table, and approximately 37% of those were observed once. The leading ten clones occupy more than 0.8% of the sample. Source material: central memory CD4+ T cells from blood. The sample's cell subset or site label, decoded: central memory, CD45RA- CD27+. These receptors originate from a human donor in good health.

This clonotype was seen a few times. The V call is TRBV12-3 or TRBV12-4, the J call TRBJ1-4; D is possibly TRBD1 (5 bases). The CDR3 covers 14 residues. Trimming removed 6 bases from V and 4 bases from J, with 12 bases in between. The DNA for the CDR3 is TGTGCCAGCAGCCATCGGGACGGTAATGAAAAACTGTTTTTT. It is translated as CASSHRDGNEKLFF.

The chain links TRBV12-3 or TRBV12-4 to TRBJ2-3; TRBD2 is a possible D gene (6 bases). V gave up 6 bases and J gave up 3 bases, with 16 bases separating them. The CDR3 runs to 15 residues. The CDR3 spells CASRGDGRATDTQYF. The DNA for the CDR3 is TGTGCCAGCAGGGGGGACGGGAGAGCGACAGATACGCAGTATTTT.

This clonotype was observed a handful of times. V and J are TRBV12-3 or TRBV12-4 and TRBJ1-5; TRBD1 might be the D (5 bases). V shed 3 bases and J shed 7 bases, with 19 bases lying between them. This CDR3 region has 16 residues. This CDR3 reads CASSFRPGLGDQPQHF. CDR3 DNA: TGTGCCAGCAGTTTTCGGCCAGGGCTTGGGGACCAGCCCCAGCATTTT.

J is TRBJ1-4 and V is TRBV29-1, with D maybe TRBD1 (5 bases). Trimming cost V 3 bases and J 10 bases, with 12 bases left between them. Germline lookup yields CDR1 SQVTM and CDR2 ANQGSEA. The CDR3 has 12 residues. CDR3 nucleotide sequence: TGCAGCGTTGAGGCCCCTCAGGGAAAACTGTTTTTT. It codes for CSVEAPQGKLFF.

Only a few counts were recorded for this clonotype. CDR3 nucleotides: TGTGCCAGCAGTTCCAGGCCCTTTGAGACCATATATTTT. Residues: CASSSRPFETIYF. The gene calls are TRBV28 and TRBJ1-3; unclear D gene. The CDR3 loop spans 13 amino acids. Deletions cut 4 bases from V and 10 bases from J, with 14 bases between. Looked up from germline, CDR1 is MDHEN and CDR2 is SYDVKM.

This chain uses TRBV2 with TRBJ2-4, with D perhaps matching TRBD1 or TRBD2 (5 bases each). From germline, CDR1 is SNHLY and CDR2 FYNNEI. Trimming left V 4 bases short and J 1 base short, with 5 bases between. The CDR3 sequence is 13 residues long. The CDR3: CASSGGAKNIQYF. Written as DNA, the CDR3 is TGTGCCAGCAGTGGGGGGGCCAAAAACATTCAGTACTTC.

The V and J genes are TRBV14 and TRBJ2-2; D gene ambiguous. The V gene's germline CDR1 is SGHDN and CDR2 FVKESK. The CDR3 totals 16 residues. Trimming cost V 4 bases and J 5 bases, with 17 bases left between them. CDR3 in amino acids: CASSPELNTWTGELFF. Here the CDR3 DNA reads TGTGCCAGCAGCCCCGAACTCAATACATGGACCGGGGAGCTGTTTTTT.

This clonotype was counted many times. The chain employs TRBV28 and TRBJ2-7; TRBD2 agrees at 7 bases. After removal of 3 bases from V and 4 bases from J, the junction contained 6 bases not matched to a gene. This CDR3 spans 14 amino acids. Germline loops: CDR1 MDHEN, CDR2 SYDVKM. As DNA, the CDR3 is TGTGCCAGCAGTTTCGGGGGGAGCCTGTACGAGCAGTACTTC. The encoded protein is CASSFGGSLYEQYF.

There are a few counts of this clonotype. CDR3 DNA sequence: TGTGCCAGCAGTCCTGAGAGGATGAGCTCCTATAATTCACCCCTCCACTTT. It translates to CASSPERMSSYNSPLHF. V and J are TRBV6-6 and TRBJ1-6; D unclear. V shed 5 bases and J shed 0 bases, with 14 bases lying between them. The germline V gene encodes CDR1 MNHNY and CDR2 SVGAGI (reference sequence). The CDR3 has 17 residues.

The chain employs TRBV20-1 and TRBJ2-7; 9 nucleotides line up with TRBD2. Germline V gene data show CDR1 as DFQATT and CDR2 as SNEGSKA (reference sequence). V was clipped by 6 bases and J by 1 base; unmatched bases: 7. This CDR3 contains 14 residues. The CDR3 DNA is TGCAGTGCCGAATCGACTAGCGGTTCCTACGAGCAGTACTTC. It specifies CSAESTSGSYEQYF.

The gene calls are TRBV2 and TRBJ2-2; 7 bases fit TRBD1. CDR3 length: 15 residues. The junction had 10 bases not matched to a gene; V was cut back by 6 bases and J by 6 bases. Germline CDR1 and CDR2: SNHLY and FYNNEI. The CDR3 loop is CASRSGQTWAGELFF. CDR3 DNA sequence: TGTGCCAGCAGATCGGGACAGACTTGGGCCGGGGAGCTGTTTTTT. Complete variable domain (other parts from reference TRBV2 and TRBJ2-2): EPEVTQTPSHQVTQMGQEVILRCVPISNHLYFYWYRQILGQKVEFLVSFYNNEISEKSEIFDDQFSVERPDGSNFTLKIRSTKLEDSAMYFCASRSGQTWAGELFFGEGSRLTVL.

This clonotype was observed a handful of times. The rearrangement joins TRBV11-2 to TRBJ2-3, with 8 bases matching TRBD2. The CDR3 is 16 residues long. J was trimmed by 1 base and V by 4 bases; bases with no gene match: 7. Germline V gene data show CDR1 as SGHAT and CDR2 as FQNNGV. CDR3 amino acids: CASSSGTGLGTDTQYF. The CDR3 DNA reads as TGTGCCAGCAGCTCCGGCACGGGACTAGGCACAGATACGCAGTATTTT.

V gene TRBV27 combines with J gene TRBJ1-1; unclear D gene. The germline V and J ends were trimmed by 8 bases and 0 bases, with 16 bases remaining between them. In germline, CDR1 is MNHEY, CDR2 SMNVEV (reference sequence). The CDR3 covers 15 residues. CDR3 bases: TGTGCCAGCGGAAGGGAGGCCTTAATGAACACTGAAGCTTTCTTT. It translates to CASGREALMNTEAFF.

The chain links TRBV29-1 to TRBJ1-1; tentatively, D is TRBD1 (6 bases). Germline CDR1 reads SQVTM; CDR2 reads ANQGSEA. The CDR3 runs to 14 residues. V dropped 8 bases and J dropped 1 base, with 17 bases sitting between them. In nucleotides, the CDR3 is TGCAGCACAAGACAGGCCTTAGGGAACACTGAAGCTTTCTTT. Residues: CSTRQALGNTEAFF.

This clonotype has a count of ten or more. The chain recombines TRBV7-9 with TRBJ2-1, with TRBD2 matching over 9 bases. The CDR3 sequence is 14 residues long. V lost 8 bases to trimming and J lost 6 bases; unmatched junction nucleotides: 8. Germline lookup yields CDR1 SEHNR and CDR2 FQNEAQ (reference sequence). CDR3 region: CASSWREGFNEQFF. The CDR3, as DNA: TGTGCCAGCTCTTGGCGGGAGGGATTCAATGAGCAGTTCTTC.

V gene TRBV5-4 combines with J gene TRBJ1-4; weak D call: TRBD1 (6 bases). This CDR3 region has 15 residues. CDR1 and CDR2 from the germline V gene are SGHNT and YYREEE (reference sequence). V lost 0 bases, J lost 8 bases, and 14 bases lay in between. The CDR3 region is CASSLAGGEREKLFF. The CDR3, as DNA: TGTGCCAGCAGCTTGGCGGGGGGCGAGCGGGAAAAACTGTTTTTT. Variable domain in full (rest from reference TRBV5-4 and TRBJ1-4): ETGVTQSPTHLIKTRGQQVTLRCSSQSGHNTVSWYQQALGQGPQFIFQYYREEENGRGNFPPRFSGLQFPNYSSELNVNALELDDSALYLCASSLAGGEREKLFFGSGTQLSVL.

Written as DNA, the CDR3 is TGCGCCAGCAGCGTTCTACCGGGACAAGGGGAGCAGTACTTC. Protein sequence: CASSVLPGQGEQYF. The chain uses TRBV5-1 and TRBJ2-7, with a possible D match to TRBD1 (6 bases). Trimming removed 4 bases at V and 7 bases at J, with 18 bases between. The germline CDR1 and CDR2 sequences are SGHRS and YFSETQ. The CDR3 spans 14 residues.

This clonotype was recorded many times. The chain combines TRBV5-4 with TRBJ1-2, with D possibly being TRBD1 (6 bases). Germline V gene sequence: CDR1 SGHNT, CDR2 YYREEE (reference sequence). There are 13 residues in the CDR3. The V and J ends lost 6 bases and 3 bases respectively, with 12 bases between them. CDR3 coding DNA: TGTGCCAGCAACAAGGGGGGCTACTATGGCTACACCTTC. It translates to CASNKGGYYGYTF.

This rearrangement joins TRBV6-2 or TRBV6-3 to TRBJ2-7, with D tentatively TRBD1 (6 bases). Trimming took 8 bases from V and 1 from J, leaving 12 bases between them. The CDR3 covers 13 residues. The germline V gene encodes CDR1 MNHEY and CDR2 SVGEGT. This CDR3 reads CASGRTASYEQYF. The CDR3 coding sequence is TGTGCCAGCGGTAGGACAGCTTCCTACGAGCAGTACTTC.

This clonotype occurred a few times. This chain's CDR3 is CATSDRSGDSYNEQFF. The DNA for the CDR3 is TGTGCCACCAGTGACCGCAGCGGGGACTCCTACAATGAGCAGTTCTTC. This sequence joins TRBV24-1 and TRBJ2-1, with 7 bases lining up with TRBD2. Germline lookup yields CDR1 KGHDR and CDR2 SFDVKD. The CDR3 consists of 16 residues. V was clipped by 4 bases and J by 0 bases; unmatched bases: 5.

This clonotype was counted between two and nine times. The V call is TRBV7-2, the J call TRBJ2-1, with D maybe TRBD2 (6 bases). Germline CDR1 SGHTA, CDR2 FQGNSA. This CDR3 spans 14 amino acids. Trimming shortened V by 1 base and J by 9 bases, and 13 bases separated the two germline ends. The CDR3 region has the DNA TGTGCCAGCAGCTTAGGCCGGGAGAGGCGTGAGCAGTTCTTC. It yields the protein CASSLGRERREQFF.

The chain employs TRBV15 and TRBJ2-1; D possibly corresponds to TRBD1 (5 bases). V lost 0 bases to trimming and J lost 0 bases, with 9 bases between them. Per the germline V gene, CDR1 is LNHNV and CDR2 is YYDKDF (reference sequence). The CDR3 has 16 amino acids. CDR3 DNA sequence: TGTGCCACCAGCAGAGAGGACATGAGCTCCTACAATGAGCAGTTCTTC. It codes for CATSREDMSSYNEQFF.

This clonotype has just a few counts. The chain employs TRBV28 and TRBJ2-7, with 10 bases lining up with TRBD1. This CDR3 contains 15 residues. Trimming took 5 bases from V and 4 from J; bases not matched to a gene: 8. CDR1 and CDR2 (germline): MDHEN, SYDVKM. The CDR3 protein is CASSPPGTGVYEQYF. In nucleotides, the CDR3 is TGTGCCAGCAGTCCCCCCGGGACAGGGGTTTACGAGCAGTACTTC.